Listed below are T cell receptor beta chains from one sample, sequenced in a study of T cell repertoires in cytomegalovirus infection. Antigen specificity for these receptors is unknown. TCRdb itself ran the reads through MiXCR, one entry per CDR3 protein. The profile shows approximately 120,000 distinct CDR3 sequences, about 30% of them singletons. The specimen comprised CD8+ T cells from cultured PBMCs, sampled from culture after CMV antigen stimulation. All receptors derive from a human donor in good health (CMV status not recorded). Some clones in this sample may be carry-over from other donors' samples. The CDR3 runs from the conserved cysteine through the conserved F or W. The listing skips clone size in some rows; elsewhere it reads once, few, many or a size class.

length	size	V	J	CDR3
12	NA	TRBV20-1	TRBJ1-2	CSARDGNYGYTF
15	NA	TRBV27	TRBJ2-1	CASSLSLAGGNEQFF
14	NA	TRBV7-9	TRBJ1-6	CASSLVQGLSPLHF
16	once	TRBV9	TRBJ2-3	CASSPTSGVITDTQYF
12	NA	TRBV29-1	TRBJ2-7	CSVGESSYEQYF
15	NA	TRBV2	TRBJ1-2	CASGGQSRSDYGYTF
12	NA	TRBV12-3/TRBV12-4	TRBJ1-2	CASTEDLYGYTF
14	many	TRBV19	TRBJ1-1	CASSIGQVNTEAFF
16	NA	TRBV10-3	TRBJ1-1	CAISESMGDMNTEAFF
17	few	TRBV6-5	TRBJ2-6	CASSYGGAGAGANVLTF
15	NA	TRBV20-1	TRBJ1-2	CSARSPTRADYGYTF